This T cell receptor (beta chain) was sequenced for a study of CD8 T cells in Susac syndrome. Broader study findings: It was acknowledged in the study that its TCR sequencing and HLA analysis involved a relatively small number of individuals.

Note on this clonotype: Antigen: not known.

Germline CDR1 and CDR2: DFQATT and SNEGSKA (reference sequence). V was shortened by 0 bases and J by 0 bases, with 14 bases between the two germline ends. This CDR3 spans 16 amino acids. cDNA came from about 0.5 to 1 ug RNA primed by random hexamers. The CDR3 of TCR beta was amplified by immunoSEQ multiplex PCR across 54 Vbeta and 13 Jbeta. TCRdb ran MiXCR on the immunoSEQ multiplex PCR reads and lists one entry per CDR3 protein. Here the sample spans about 180,000 distinct CDR3 sequences, approximately 96% being singletons. CD8+ and CD4+ T cells from blood underwent TCR beta sequencing, which was carried out in a high-throughput format. Negative isolation yielded CD8+ and CD4+ T cells; FACS enriched TEMRA cells.

This receptor was identified in a human donor with multiple sclerosis. Sample: CD4+ T cells from PBMCs. The chain recombines TRBV20-1 with TRBJ1-1; D gene uncertain. The CDR3 coding sequence is TGCAGTGCTAGAGACCCCAGGACTACCATGAACACTGAAGCTTTCTTT. Amino acids: CSARDPRTTMNTEAFF.